This TCR beta chain was found in a study of OX40 agonist ivuxolimab in advanced cancers. Study-wide context: Ivuxolimab, an agonist antibody against OX40 (CD134), was given to patients. Ivuxolimab was administered intravenously to patients at 0.01 to 10 mg/kg every 2 weeks.

Method: immunoSEQ multiplex PCR; TCRdb's copy keeps in-frame clones and lacks some. The table shows approximately 64,000 clones, with roughly 80% occurring only once. The study, taken as a whole, reports: Some nonresponders additionally presented with little normalized T-cell clonal expansion.

Trimming left V 4 bases short and J 8 bases short, with 24 bases between. Germline V CDR1 and CDR2: SGHTA, FQGNSA. The CDR3 contains 16 residues. About this clone: Its target is not known.

The sequences come from CD4+ or CD8+ T cells sorted from blood, collected in a trial of the OX40 agonist ivuxolimab. The chain uses TRBV7-2 and TRBJ2-7; either TRBD1 or TRBD2 may supply D (5 bases each). This clonotype originated in an adult with an advanced solid tumor such as melanoma, head and neck, liver or kidney cancer. The CDR3 DNA reads as TGTGCCAGCAGCTCCTTCGGGGCCGCATTCCCCGCCCAGCAGTACTTC. Protein: CASSSFGAAFPAQQYF.